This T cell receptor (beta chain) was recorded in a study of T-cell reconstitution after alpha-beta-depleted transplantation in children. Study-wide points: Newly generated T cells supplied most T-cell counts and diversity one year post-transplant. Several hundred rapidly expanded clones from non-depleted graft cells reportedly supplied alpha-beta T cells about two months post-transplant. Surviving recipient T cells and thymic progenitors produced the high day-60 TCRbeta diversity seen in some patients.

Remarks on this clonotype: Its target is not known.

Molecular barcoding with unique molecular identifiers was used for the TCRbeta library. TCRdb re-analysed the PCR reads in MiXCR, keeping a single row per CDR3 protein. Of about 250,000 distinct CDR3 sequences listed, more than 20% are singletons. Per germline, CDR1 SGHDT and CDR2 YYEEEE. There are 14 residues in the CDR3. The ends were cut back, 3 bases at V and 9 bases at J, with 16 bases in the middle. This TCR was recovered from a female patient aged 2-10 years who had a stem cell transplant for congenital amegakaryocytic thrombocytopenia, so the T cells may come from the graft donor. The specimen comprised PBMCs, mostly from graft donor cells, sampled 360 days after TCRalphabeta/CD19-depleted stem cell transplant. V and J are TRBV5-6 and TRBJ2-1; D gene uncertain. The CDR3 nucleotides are TGTGCCAGCAGCTACCCCGGATCTATTAGTGAGCAGTTCTTC. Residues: CASSYPGSISEQFF.